This is a list of T cell receptor beta chains from one sample in a study of OX40 agonist ivuxolimab in advanced cancers. The data were produced by immunoSEQ multiplex PCR, yet TCRdb's version contains in-frame clones alone and is incomplete. The profile shows about 19,000 clones, 90% of them singletons. The sequenced sample was CD4+ or CD8+ T cells sorted from blood, obtained in a trial of the OX40 agonist ivuxolimab. All receptors come from an adult with an advanced solid tumor such as melanoma, head and neck, liver or kidney cancer. Both conserved end residues are part of each CDR3. The D gene is left open where the match is weak. Size is stated for part of the rows, as once, few or many counts, or as a class when the clone is expanded.

CASSIDGNPDGYTF,TGTGCCAGTAGTATCGATGGGAACCCCGATGGCTACACCTTC,-,-,TRBJ1-2,TRBV19
CASSSPRDRGNTGELFF,TGTGCCAGCAGCTCCCCCCGGGACAGGGGCAACACCGGGGAGCTGTTTTTT,TRBD1,-,TRBJ2-2,TRBV7-9
CASSSIGGLLDEQYF,TGCGCCAGCAGCTCCATAGGGGGACTTCTCGACGAGCAGTACTTC,-,few,TRBJ2-7,TRBV5-1
CASSIEAGQGADEQYF,TGTGCCAGTAGTATAGAAGCGGGACAGGGAGCCGACGAGCAGTACTTC,TRBD1,-,TRBJ2-7,TRBV19
CASSIGGTSYNEQFF,TGTGCCAGCAGTATTGGCGGGACTAGTTACAATGAGCAGTTCTTC,TRBD2,-,TRBJ2-1,TRBV14
CATSRNRDSEGYTF,TGTGCCACCAGCAGAAACCGGGACAGCGAGGGCTACACCTTC,TRBD1,-,TRBJ1-2,TRBV15
CASSPPGQGFLYF,TGTGCCAGCAGTCCGCCGGGACAGGGTTTCTTGTACTTC,TRBD1,-,TRBJ2-7,TRBV6-6
CASSRDPSYEQYF,TGTGCCAGCAGCCGTGATCCTTCCTACGAGCAGTACTTC,-,-,TRBJ2-7,TRBV9
CASSQTGSTEAFF,TGCGCCAGCAGCCAAACAGGGAGCACTGAAGCTTTCTTT,-,-,TRBJ1-1,TRBV4-1
CASSLGLARTYEQYF,TGTGCCAGCAGCCTAGGACTAGCGAGAACCTACGAGCAGTACTTC,TRBD2,-,TRBJ2-7,TRBV7-9
CASSLAQAYNEQFF,TGTGCCAGCAGCTTAGCGCAGGCCTACAATGAGCAGTTCTTC,-,-,TRBJ2-1,TRBV7-9
CASSWDIYQPQHF,TGTGCCAGCAGTTGGGACATTTATCAGCCCCAGCATTTT,-,-,TRBJ1-5,TRBV6-1
CASGDRSYEQYF,TGTGCCAGCGGGGACAGATCCTACGAGCAGTACTTC,TRBD1,-,TRBJ2-7,TRBV27
CASSVASGGYEQFF,TGTGCCAGTAGTGTCGCTAGCGGGGGGTATGAGCAGTTCTTC,TRBD2,once,TRBJ2-1,TRBV19
CASSEGTGKPEAFF,TGCGCCAGCAGCGAGGGGACAGGGAAGCCTGAAGCTTTCTTT,TRBD1,-,TRBJ1-1,TRBV5-1
CASSVSGFTYEQYF,TGCGCCAGCAGCGTTAGCGGGTTTACCTACGAGCAGTACTTC,TRBD2,-,TRBJ2-7,TRBV5-1
CASSQDRLGEGFYGYTF,TGCGCCAGCAGCCAAGATCGGTTGGGGGAGGGGTTTTATGGCTACACCTTC,-,-,TRBJ1-2,TRBV4-3
CASSPSGSPFNEQFF,TGTGCCAGCAGCCCGAGCGGGAGCCCATTCAATGAGCAGTTCTTC,TRBD2,once,TRBJ2-1,TRBV7-3
CASSPPIGPYNEQFF,TGTGCCAGCAGTCCCCCTATAGGTCCCTACAATGAGCAGTTCTTC,-,-,TRBJ2-1,TRBV6-6
CASKLAGINEQYF,TGTGCCAGCAAACTAGCGGGAATCAACGAGCAGTACTTC,TRBD2,-,TRBJ2-7,TRBV27
CASSGGQGGYEQYF,TGTGCCAGCAGCGGAGGACAGGGAGGGTACGAGCAGTACTTC,-,-,TRBJ2-7,TRBV9
CASSPLLLSSYNEQFF,TGTGCCAGCAGCCCCCTCCTACTAAGCTCCTACAATGAGCAGTTCTTC,-,-,TRBJ2-1,TRBV11-2
CSVEGGTSLYF,TGCAGCGTTGAAGGTGGGACTAGCTTGTATTTT,TRBD2,-,TRBJ2-3,TRBV29-1
CAWMRGGGYTF,TGTGCTTGGATGAGGGGAGGAGGCTACACCTTC,-,-,TRBJ1-2,TRBV30
CASTGVNPYEQYF,TGTGCCAGTACCGGAGTCAATCCCTACGAGCAGTACTTC,-,-,TRBJ2-7,TRBV19
CASSPRVVSNEKLFF,TGTGCCAGCTCACCACGTGTGGTTAGTAATGAAAAACTGTTTTTT,-,-,TRBJ1-4,TRBV18
CASSLFGEPGELFF,TGTGCCAGCAGCTTATTCGGGGAACCCGGGGAGCTGTTTTTT,-,-,TRBJ2-2,TRBV11-2
CASSRQSGSYYEQYF,TGTGCCAGCAGCCGCCAAAGCGGGAGTTACTACGAGCAGTACTTC,TRBD2,-,TRBJ2-7,TRBV13
CASSQTSGRAWEQYF,TGTGCCAGCAGCCAAACTAGCGGGAGGGCCTGGGAGCAGTACTTC,TRBD2,-,TRBJ2-7,TRBV7-9